This TCR beta chain was recovered during a study of Graves' ophthalmopathy and Graves' hyperthyroidism. This clonotype was recorded a few times. V lost 6 bases, J lost 4 bases, and 19 bases lay in between. The germline CDR1 and CDR2 sequences are SGHAT and FQDESV (reference sequence). There are 16 residues in the CDR3. The sequenced template was RNA, covering the TCR beta CDR3 region. The authors performed first-round RT-PCR with HTBI primers and then a second-round multiplex PCR. In TCRdb, the multiplex PCR reads were re-called with MiXCR into one record per CDR3 protein. The table shows 400,000 to 450,000 distinct CDR3 sequences, with roughly 20% occurring only once.

This sequence originates from a woman aged 18-29 years with stable Graves' hyperthyroidism. This chain links TRBV11-1 with TRBJ1-3; no clear D gene. What was sequenced was peripheral blood. This CDR3 reads CASSRKRAYEGNTIYF. The CDR3 region has the DNA TGTGCCAGCAGTAGAAAAAGGGCTTATGAAGGAAACACCATATATTTT.